A selection of T cell receptor beta chains follows, all from one sample in a study of T cells in Graves' hyperthyroidism and ophthalmopathy. Each CDR3 protein gets one entry after TCRdb re-called the multiplex PCR reads with MiXCR. This table holds a few hundred thousand distinct CDR3 sequences, 15% to 20% found once. The sample comprised blood. The receptors derive from a man between 18 and 29 years old with Graves' ophthalmopathy. CDR3s include the opening cysteine and the closing phenylalanine or tryptophan. D genes are given only for firm matches. The listing skips clone size in some rows; elsewhere it reads once, few, many or a size class.

CDR3aa	CDR3nt	d_gene	v_gene	j_gene	abundance
CASSLLAGGIGSYNEQFF	TGTGCCAGCAGTTTATTAGCGGGGGGGATAGGCTCCTACAATGAGCAGTTCTTC	TRBD2	TRBV6-5	TRBJ2-1	once
CASSPLAYEQYF	TGTGCCAGCAGCCCCCTAGCGTACGAGCAGTACTTC	.	TRBV12-3/TRBV12-4	TRBJ2-7	few
CASSYAPMLYGYTF	TGTGCCAGCAGTTATGCCCCCATGCTCTATGGCTACACCTTC	.	TRBV6-1	TRBJ1-2	many
CASSLKDGQETQYF	TGTGCCAGCAGCCTAAAGGACGGGCAAGAGACCCAGTACTTC	.	TRBV5-4	TRBJ2-5	.
CSANSGGAILNTGELFF	TGCAGTGCTAACTCCGGGGGGGCCATTTTGAACACCGGGGAGCTGTTTTTT	TRBD2	TRBV20-1	TRBJ2-2	.
CASSATQGVDTQYF	TGTGCCAGCAGCGCCACACAGGGCGTGGATACGCAGTATTTT	.	TRBV9	TRBJ2-3	many
CASSPRDGWSGNTIYF	TGTGCCAGCAGCCCGCGAGACGGCTGGTCTGGAAACACCATATATTTT	.	TRBV3-1	TRBJ1-3	.
CSVGESYNEQFF	TGCAGCGTTGGGGAGTCGTACAATGAGCAGTTCTTC	.	TRBV29-1	TRBJ2-1	.
CSAVGGGVYEQYF	TGCAGTGCTGTAGGCGGGGGAGTTTACGAGCAGTACTTC	TRBD2	TRBV20-1	TRBJ2-7	.
CASSPFGASAYNEQFF	TGTGCCAGCAGCCCTTTTGGCGCTAGCGCCTACAATGAGCAGTTCTTC	.	TRBV7-8	TRBJ2-1	many
CASSLWASGPYEQYF	TGTGCCAGCAGCTTATGGGCTAGCGGGCCCTACGAGCAGTACTTC	TRBD2	TRBV7-3	TRBJ2-7	.
CASSLEGERGEQYF	TGCGCCAGCAGCTTGGAGGGGGAAAGAGGCGAGCAGTACTTC	.	TRBV5-1	TRBJ2-7	.
CASSQDGTSGVEEQYF	TGTGCCAGCAGCCAAGATGGGACTAGCGGGGTTGAAGAGCAGTACTTC	TRBD2	TRBV4-2	TRBJ2-7	.
CASSYSRTGSTEAFF	TGTGCCAGCAGCTATAGCCGGACAGGGAGCACTGAAGCTTTCTTT	TRBD1	TRBV11-2	TRBJ1-1	many
CASSLDPGTANYGYTF	TGTGCCAGCAGCTTGGATCCCGGGACAGCCAACTATGGCTACACCTTC	TRBD1	TRBV5-6	TRBJ1-2	many
CASSRKSQNTGELFF	TGCGCCAGCAGCCGAAAGAGTCAGAACACCGGGGAGCTGTTTTTT	.	TRBV4-1	TRBJ2-2	.
CASSQEGGPGELFF	TGTGCCAGCAGCCAAGAAGGGGGGCCCGGGGAGCTGTTTTTT	.	TRBV3-1	TRBJ2-2	many
CSASLGRSGYTF	TGCAGTGCTAGTCTAGGGCGGAGTGGCTACACCTTC	.	TRBV20-1	TRBJ1-2	many
CASTPGGVAGEQFF	TGTGCCAGCACCCCCGGGGGAGTAGCGGGTGAGCAGTTCTTC	TRBD2	TRBV2	TRBJ2-1	.
CAISEERAWYEQYF	TGTGCCATCAGTGAGGAGCGGGCGTGGTACGAGCAGTACTTC	.	TRBV10-3	TRBJ2-7	many
CASSMGQEYNEQFF	TGCGCCAGCAGCATGGGACAGGAGTACAATGAGCAGTTCTTC	TRBD1	TRBV10-2	TRBJ2-1	many
CASSLGGDSGYTF	TGTGCCAGCAGCTTAGGAGGGGACTCTGGCTACACCTTC	.	TRBV7-3	TRBJ1-2	few
CASSPPAWTGNFEAFF	TGTGCCAGCAGCCCTCCCGCCTGGACAGGGAATTTTGAAGCTTTCTTT	TRBD1	TRBV7-9	TRBJ1-1	few
CASSSFWGGRETQYF	TGTGCCAGCAGCTCCTTTTGGGGGGGCAGAGAGACCCAGTACTTC	.	TRBV5-8	TRBJ2-5	many
CSAWDRGLPSSYNEQFF	TGCAGTGCTTGGGACAGGGGGCTTCCGAGCTCCTACAATGAGCAGTTCTTC	TRBD1	TRBV20-1	TRBJ2-1	few
CASSLLAGVETQYF	TGTGCCAGCAGCTTACTAGCGGGCGTAGAGACCCAGTACTTC	TRBD2	TRBV5-6	TRBJ2-5	many
CASKMGLAGGRGEQFF	TGTGCCAGCAAAATGGGACTAGCGGGGGGGCGGGGTGAGCAGTTCTTC	TRBD2	TRBV12-3/TRBV12-4	TRBJ2-1	.
CAISEQFEQYF	TGTGCCATCAGTGAACAGTTCGAGCAGTACTTC	.	TRBV10-3	TRBJ2-7	many
CASSQTTGTPYNEQFF	TGCGCCAGCAGCCAAACGACAGGGACACCCTACAATGAGCAGTTCTTC	TRBD1	TRBV4-1	TRBJ2-1	once
CATSTLGTGTGVNSPLHF	TGTGCCACCAGCACTCTGGGAACCGGGACAGGGGTCAATTCACCCCTCCACTTT	TRBD1	TRBV15	TRBJ1-6	many
CASSQGPGAGQPQHF	TGTGCCAGCAGTCAGGGACCGGGCGCGGGGCAGCCCCAGCATTTT	.	TRBV5-6	TRBJ1-5	.
CASSAVGDQPQHF	TGTGCCAGCAGCGCGGTGGGGGATCAGCCCCAGCATTTT	.	TRBV9	TRBJ1-5	many
CASSTFGGIEKLFF	TGTGCCAGCAGTACCTTCGGGGGGATTGAAAAACTGTTTTTT	.	TRBV2	TRBJ1-4	.
CSAPGPDNQPQHF	TGCAGTGCCCCCGGGCCCGACAATCAGCCCCAGCATTTT	.	TRBV20-1	TRBJ1-5	many
CASSVGGSGTEAFF	TGTGCCAGCAGCGTCGGGGGCTCTGGCACTGAAGCTTTCTTT	.	TRBV9	TRBJ1-1	many
CAIRGTDSYNEQFF	TGTGCCATCAGGGGAACAGATTCCTACAATGAGCAGTTCTTC	.	TRBV10-3	TRBJ2-1	few
CASSYTYGKNYGYTF	TGTGCCAGCAGTTACACGTATGGGAAAAACTATGGCTACACCTTC	.	TRBV6-6	TRBJ1-2	.
CASGQGGTQAGTDTQYF	TGTGCCAGCGGTCAAGGAGGGACACAGGCGGGGACAGATACGCAGTATTTT	.	TRBV12-3/TRBV12-4	TRBJ2-3	many
CASSVSGGGGDTQYF	TGTGCCAGCAGCGTTAGCGGGGGCGGGGGAGATACGCAGTATTTT	TRBD2	TRBV7-3	TRBJ2-3	many
CASSLTKRTGDEQYF	TGTGCCAGCAGCTTGACCAAACGGACAGGGGACGAGCAGTACTTC	TRBD1	TRBV7-9	TRBJ2-7	many
CASSVGGQLNEKLFF	TGTGCCAGCAGCGTAGGGGGACAGCTTAATGAAAAACTGTTTTTT	TRBD1	TRBV9	TRBJ1-4	.
CASSFDTPLLREQYF	TGTGCCAGCAGTTTCGACACCCCACTCCTACGCGAGCAGTACTTC	.	TRBV28	TRBJ2-7	.
CASSLDDFTRTDTQYF	TGCGCCAGCAGCTTGGACGACTTCACCCGCACAGATACGCAGTATTTT	.	TRBV5-1	TRBJ2-3	many
CASSSHSILSTDTQYF	TGTGCCAGCAGCTCCCACTCAATCTTAAGCACAGATACGCAGTATTTT	.	TRBV7-9	TRBJ2-3	many
CASRQQGVEAFF	TGTGCCAGCAGGCAACAGGGGGTTGAAGCTTTCTTT	TRBD1	TRBV27	TRBJ1-1	many
CASSLRAYSYEQYF	TGTGCCAGCAGTTTACGGGCCTACTCCTACGAGCAGTACTTC	.	TRBV27	TRBJ2-7	.
CSACSKTGDYEQYF	TGCAGTGCTTGTTCAAAGACAGGGGACTACGAGCAGTACTTC	TRBD1	TRBV20-1	TRBJ2-7	once
CASIGGAYNEQFF	TGCGCCAGCATCGGAGGGGCTTACAATGAGCAGTTCTTC	.	TRBV5-1	TRBJ2-1	.